This T cell receptor beta chain was found in a study of shared clonotypes between healthy human individuals. Assay: immunoSEQ multiplex PCR; the TCRdb copy retains only in-frame clones and omits some. Of approximately 2.4 million clones listed, approximately 96% are singletons. Details on this clone: Antigen specificity is unknown.

Deletions cut 0 bases from V and 0 bases from J, with 12 bases between. Germline V gives CDR1 SGDLS, CDR2 YYNGEE. This CDR3 region has 16 residues. Study-level findings and limits: Shared clonotypes: 4.5% to 5% naive CD4, about 3.5% naive CD8, around 2.2% memory CD4, under 0.5% memory CD8. Sequencing depth was a factor that was expected to affect clonotype sharing among donors.

The rearrangement uses TRBV9 and TRBJ1-1; D perhaps matches TRBD1 (5 bases). The receptor comes from a man between 18 and 29 years old in good health. Sequencing was performed on naive CD4+ T cells sorted from blood. Specified subset: CD45RA+ positively selected. CDR3 nucleotide sequence: TGTGCCAGCAGCGTAGGGTGGGGCGACTTGAACACTGAAGCTTTCTTT. It codes for CASSVGWGDLNTEAFF. Full variable domain (missing parts from reference TRBV9 and TRBJ1-1): DSGVTQTPKHLITATGQRVTLRCSPRSGDLSVYWYQQSLDQGLQFLIQYYNGEERAKGNILERFSAQQFPDLHSELNLSSLELGDSALYFCASSVGWGDLNTEAFFGQGTRLTVV.